This T cell receptor beta chain was profiled in a study of technical replicates of blood from a few donors. CDR3 length: 14 amino acids. Trimming took 5 bases from V and 8 from J, leaving 18 bases between them. Germline V gene data show CDR1 as MDHEN and CDR2 as SYDVKM. Here immunoSEQ multiplex PCR was the method, and the copy in TCRdb shows in-frame clones only, minus some. This sample carries about 14,000 clones, over 80% of them seen once, and the ten largest clones take more than 9%. Sequenced input: PBMCs. This clonotype originated in a human donor in good health. J is TRBJ1-2 and V is TRBV28; weak D call: TRBD1 (6 bases). This chain's CDR3 is CASSDGGRSDGYTF. Written as DNA, the CDR3 is TGTGCCAGCAGTGACGGGGGGCGGTCGGACGGCTACACCTTC.